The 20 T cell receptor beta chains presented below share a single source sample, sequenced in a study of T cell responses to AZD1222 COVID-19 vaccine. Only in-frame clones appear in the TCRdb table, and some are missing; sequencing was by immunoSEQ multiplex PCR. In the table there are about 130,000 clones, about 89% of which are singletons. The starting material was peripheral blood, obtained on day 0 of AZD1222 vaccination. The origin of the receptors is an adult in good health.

This chain's CDR3 is CASSYGQLGYEQYF. DNA of the CDR3: TGCGCCAGCAGCTACGGACAGCTAGGCTACGAGCAGTACTTC. V gene TRBV5-1 combines with J gene TRBJ2-7; tentative D call: TRBD1 (6 bases). Per germline, CDR1 SGHRS and CDR2 YFSETQ. The CDR3 spans 14 residues. The V and J ends lost 3 bases and 3 bases respectively, with 13 bases between them.

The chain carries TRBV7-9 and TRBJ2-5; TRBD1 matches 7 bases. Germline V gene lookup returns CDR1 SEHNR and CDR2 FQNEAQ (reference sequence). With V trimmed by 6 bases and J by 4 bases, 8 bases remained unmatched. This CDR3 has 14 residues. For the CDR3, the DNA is TGTGCCAGCAGGCGACAGGGTTTAGGAGAGACCCAGTACTTC. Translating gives CASRRQGLGETQYF.

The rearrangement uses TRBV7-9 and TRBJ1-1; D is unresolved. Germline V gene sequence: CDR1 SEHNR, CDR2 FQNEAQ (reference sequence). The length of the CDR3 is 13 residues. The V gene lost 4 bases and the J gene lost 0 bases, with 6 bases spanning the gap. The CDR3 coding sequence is TGTGCCAGCAGCTCCCAAATGAACACTGAAGCTTTCTTT. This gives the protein CASSSQMNTEAFF.

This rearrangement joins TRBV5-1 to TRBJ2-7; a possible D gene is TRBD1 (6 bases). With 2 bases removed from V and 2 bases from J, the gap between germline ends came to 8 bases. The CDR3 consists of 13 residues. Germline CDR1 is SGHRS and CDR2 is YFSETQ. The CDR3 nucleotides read TGCGCCAGCAGCTTCGACAGGCCCTACGAGCAGTACTTC. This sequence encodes CASSFDRPYEQYF.

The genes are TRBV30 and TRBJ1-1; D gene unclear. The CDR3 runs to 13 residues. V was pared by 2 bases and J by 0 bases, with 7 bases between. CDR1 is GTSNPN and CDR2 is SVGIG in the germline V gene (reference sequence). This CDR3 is CAWSTDMNTEAFF. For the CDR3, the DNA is TGTGCCTGGAGTACAGATATGAACACTGAAGCTTTCTTT.

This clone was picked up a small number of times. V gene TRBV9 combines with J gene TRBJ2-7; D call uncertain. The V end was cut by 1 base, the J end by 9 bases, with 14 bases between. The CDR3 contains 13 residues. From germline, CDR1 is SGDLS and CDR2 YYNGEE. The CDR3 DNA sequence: TGTGCCAGCAGCGTAAAAGTCGGTGGTGTGCAGTACTTC. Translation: CASSVKVGGVQYF.

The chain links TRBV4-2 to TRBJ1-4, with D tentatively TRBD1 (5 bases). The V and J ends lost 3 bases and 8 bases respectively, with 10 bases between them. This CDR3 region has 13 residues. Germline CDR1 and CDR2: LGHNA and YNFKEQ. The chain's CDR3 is CASSQGLEEKLFF. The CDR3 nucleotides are TGTGCCAGCAGCCAGGGACTGGAGGAAAAACTGTTTTTT.

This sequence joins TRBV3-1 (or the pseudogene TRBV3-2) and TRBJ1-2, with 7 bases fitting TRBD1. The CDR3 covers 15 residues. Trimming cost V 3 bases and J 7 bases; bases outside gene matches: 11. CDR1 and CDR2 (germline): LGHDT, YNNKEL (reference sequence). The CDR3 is CASSHRDSTGGGYTF. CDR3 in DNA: TGTGCCAGCAGCCACCGGGACAGCACGGGGGGTGGCTACACCTTC.

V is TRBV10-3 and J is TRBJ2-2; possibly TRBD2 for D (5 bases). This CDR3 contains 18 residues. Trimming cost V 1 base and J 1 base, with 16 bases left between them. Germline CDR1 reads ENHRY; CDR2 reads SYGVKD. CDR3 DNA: TGTGCCATCAGTGAGTATGAGCCGGGGTCCCTGAACACCGGGGAGCTGTTTTTT. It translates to CAISEYEPGSLNTGELFF.

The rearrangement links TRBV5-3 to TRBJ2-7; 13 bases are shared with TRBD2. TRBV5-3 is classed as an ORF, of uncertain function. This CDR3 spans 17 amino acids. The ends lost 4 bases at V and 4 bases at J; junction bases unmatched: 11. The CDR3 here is CARSAPSGTSGTYEQYF. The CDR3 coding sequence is TGTGCCAGAAGCGCGCCGAGTGGGACTAGCGGGACGTACGAGCAGTACTTC.

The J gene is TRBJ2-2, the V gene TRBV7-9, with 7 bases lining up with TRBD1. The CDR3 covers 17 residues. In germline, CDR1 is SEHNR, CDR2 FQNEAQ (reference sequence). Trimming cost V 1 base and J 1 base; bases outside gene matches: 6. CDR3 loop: CASSLGETGWNTGELFF. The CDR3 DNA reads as TGTGCCAGCAGCTTAGGAGAGACAGGGTGGAACACCGGGGAGCTGTTTTTT.

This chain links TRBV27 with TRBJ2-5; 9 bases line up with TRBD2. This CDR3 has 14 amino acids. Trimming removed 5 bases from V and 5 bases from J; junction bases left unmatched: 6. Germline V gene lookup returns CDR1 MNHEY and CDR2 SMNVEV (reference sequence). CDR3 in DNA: TGTGCCAGCAGTCGGACTAGCGCAGCGGAGACCCAGTACTTC. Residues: CASSRTSAAETQYF.

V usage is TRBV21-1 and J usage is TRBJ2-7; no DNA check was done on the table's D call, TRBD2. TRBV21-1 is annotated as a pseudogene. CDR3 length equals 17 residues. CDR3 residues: CASSKMEAEGLGAEQYF. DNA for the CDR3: TGTGCCAGCAGCAAAATGGAGGCGGAGGGACTAGGGGCCGAGCAGTACTTC.

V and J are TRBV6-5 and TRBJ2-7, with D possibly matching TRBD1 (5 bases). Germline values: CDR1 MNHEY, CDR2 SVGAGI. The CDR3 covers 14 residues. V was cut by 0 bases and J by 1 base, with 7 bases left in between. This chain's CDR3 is CASSYSGRSYEQYF. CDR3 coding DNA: TGTGCCAGCAGTTACTCGGGGCGGTCCTACGAGCAGTACTTC.

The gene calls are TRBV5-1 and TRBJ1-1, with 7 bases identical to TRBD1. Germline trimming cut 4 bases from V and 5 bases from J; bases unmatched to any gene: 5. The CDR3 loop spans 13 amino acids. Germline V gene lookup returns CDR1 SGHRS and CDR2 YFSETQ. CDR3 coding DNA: TGCGCCAGCAGCCCGACAGGGTGGACTGAAGCTTTCTTT. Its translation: CASSPTGWTEAFF.

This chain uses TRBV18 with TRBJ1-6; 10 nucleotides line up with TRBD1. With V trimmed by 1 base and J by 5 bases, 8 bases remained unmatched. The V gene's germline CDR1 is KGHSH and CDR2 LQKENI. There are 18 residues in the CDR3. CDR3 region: CASSPLGQGVPNNSPLHF. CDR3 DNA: TGTGCCAGCTCACCACTCGGACAGGGGGTGCCCAATAATTCACCCCTCCACTTT. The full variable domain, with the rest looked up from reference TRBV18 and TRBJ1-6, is NAGVMQNPRHLVRRRGQEARLRCSPMKGHSHVYWYRQLPEEGLKFMVYLQKENIIDESGMPKERFSAEFPKEGPSILRIQQVVRGDSAAYFCASSPLGQGVPNNSPLHFGNGTRLTVT.

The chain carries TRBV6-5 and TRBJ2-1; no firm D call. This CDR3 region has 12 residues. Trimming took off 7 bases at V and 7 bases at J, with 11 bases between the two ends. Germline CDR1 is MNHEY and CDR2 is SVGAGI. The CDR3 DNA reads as TGTGCCAGCACCTCCCAGAGGAATGAGCAGTTCTTC. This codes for CASTSQRNEQFF.

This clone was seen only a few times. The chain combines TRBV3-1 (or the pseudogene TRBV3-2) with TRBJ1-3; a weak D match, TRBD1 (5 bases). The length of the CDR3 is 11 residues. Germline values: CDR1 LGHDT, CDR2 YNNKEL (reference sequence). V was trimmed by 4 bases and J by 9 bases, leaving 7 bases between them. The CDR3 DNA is TGTGCCAGCAGCCCTGGGGGCACCATATATTTT. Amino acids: CASSPGGTIYF.

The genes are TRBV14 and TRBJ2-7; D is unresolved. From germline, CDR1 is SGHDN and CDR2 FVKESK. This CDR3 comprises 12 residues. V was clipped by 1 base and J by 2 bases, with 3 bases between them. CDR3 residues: CASSQVTYEQYF. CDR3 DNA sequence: TGTGCCAGCAGCCAAGTAACCTACGAGCAGTACTTC. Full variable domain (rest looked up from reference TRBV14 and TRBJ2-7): EAGVTQFPSHSVIEKGQTVTLRCDPISGHDNLYWYRRVMGKEIKFLLHFVKESKQDESGMPNNRFLAERTGGTYSTLKVQPAELEDSGVYFCASSQVTYEQYFGPGTRLTVT.

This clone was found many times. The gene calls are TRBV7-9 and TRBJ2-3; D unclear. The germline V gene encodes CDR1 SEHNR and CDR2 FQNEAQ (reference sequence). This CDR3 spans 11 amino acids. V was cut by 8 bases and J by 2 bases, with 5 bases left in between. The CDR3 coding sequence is TGTGCCAGCGAGCACACAGATACGCAGTATTTT. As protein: CASEHTDTQYF.